The 27 T cell receptor beta chains in this list originate from one sample, sequenced in a study of T cells in tuberculosis. Profiled with immunoSEQ multiplex PCR; TCRdb holds only in-frame clones, not every one. The table has about 10,000 clones, over 90% seen once; the top ten hold about an eighth. Sequencing input: PBMCs. The receptors come from an adult with tuberculosis.

This sequence joins TRBV5-6 and TRBJ2-5; 7 nucleotides match TRBD1. Germline V gene data show CDR1 as SGHDT and CDR2 as YYEEEE. Trimming at V came to 7 bases and at J to 3 bases, leaving 12 bases not matched to a gene. CDR3 length equals 15 residues. The CDR3 loop is CASRTVGTAEETQYF. The CDR3 DNA reads as TGTGCCAGCCGGACCGTCGGGACAGCTGAAGAGACCCAGTACTTC.

The chain is built from TRBV5-1 and TRBJ2-7; D gene ambiguous. CDR3 length equals 15 residues. Deletions cut 1 base from V and 3 bases from J, with 14 bases between. Germline CDR1 and CDR2: SGHRS and YFSETQ. CDR3 in DNA: TGCGCCAGCAGCTTGTACGGTGGATCGGGCTACGAGCAGTACTTC. Translating gives CASSLYGGSGYEQYF. The full variable domain, rest sourced from reference TRBV5-1 and TRBJ2-7, is KAGVTQTPRYLIKTRGQQVTLSCSPISGHRSVSWYQQTPGQGLQFLFEYFSETQRNKGNFPGRFSGRQFSNSRSEMNVSTLELGDSALYLCASSLYGGSGYEQYFGPGTRLTVT.

The chain links TRBV10-2 to TRBJ2-7; 9 bases are shared with TRBD2. J was trimmed by 1 base and V by 7 bases; bases with no gene match: 5. The germline gives CDR1 WSHSY, CDR2 SAAADI. The CDR3 is 14 amino acids. The CDR3 nucleotides read TGCGCCAGCATGCGACTAGCGGTTTCCTACGAGCAGTACTTC. Translating it yields CASMRLAVSYEQYF.

The chain joins TRBV6-1 to TRBJ1-2, with 7 bases lining up with TRBD1. This CDR3 has 14 residues. CDR1 MNHNS and CDR2 SASEGT come from the germline V gene. Losses at the gene ends were 3 bases for V and 6 bases for J; bases not matched to a gene: 7. The CDR3 region has the DNA TGTGCCAGCAGTGAGAGACAGGGTCGTGATGGCTACACCTTC. Protein product: CASSERQGRDGYTF.

A single count supports this clone. The chain combines TRBV5-1 with TRBJ1-3; D may be TRBD1 (6 bases). V dropped 4 bases and J dropped 0 bases, with 14 bases sitting between them. The CDR3 is made up of 16 amino acids. Germline CDR1 is SGHRS and CDR2 is YFSETQ. This chain's CDR3 is CASSVNQGSSGNTIYF. CDR3 DNA: TGCGCCAGCAGCGTAAACCAGGGGTCCTCTGGAAACACCATATATTTT.

In DNA, the CDR3 is TGTGCCAGCAGTGACCCAATGTCACAGGGCCCCTCTGGGGCCAACGTCCTGACTTTC. As protein: CASSDPMSQGPSGANVLTF. The chain carries TRBV2 and TRBJ2-6; the D gene is possibly TRBD1 (6 bases). CDR1 and CDR2 (germline): SNHLY, FYNNEI. V was cut by 3 bases and J by 0 bases, with 18 bases left in between. This CDR3 is built from 19 residues.

V gene TRBV6-5 combines with J gene TRBJ2-2, with TRBD2 as a possible D gene (7 bases). The V gene's germline CDR1 is MNHEY and CDR2 SVGAGI. V lost 8 bases and J 3 bases, leaving 13 bases between the germline ends. This CDR3 comprises 14 residues. The CDR3 bases are TGTGCCAGCGCCACGGGGGGCTACACCGGGGAGCTGTTTTTT. Translation gives CASATGGYTGELFF.

The rearrangement joins TRBV19 to TRBJ2-3, with 7 positions matching TRBD2. This CDR3 has 17 residues. J was trimmed by 0 bases and V by 1 base; bases with no gene match: 7. Germline loops: CDR1 LNHDA, CDR2 SQIVND (reference sequence). The CDR3, as DNA: TGTGCCAGTAGTATAGGGCCAGCGGGGATTAGCACAGATACGCAGTATTTT. This encodes CASSIGPAGISTDTQYF.

V usage is TRBV7-8 and J usage is TRBJ2-3; 7 bases match TRBD2. The CDR3 consists of 16 residues. Losses at the gene ends were 5 bases for V and 5 bases for J; bases not matched to a gene: 13. Germline V gene lookup returns CDR1 SGHVS and CDR2 FQNEAQ. The CDR3 is CASSPTYVGGRDTQYF. In DNA form, the CDR3 reads TGTGCCAGCAGCCCCACTTATGTTGGCGGGAGAGATACGCAGTATTTT. The variable domain in full, completed from reference TRBV7-8 and TRBJ2-3, reads GAGVSQSPRYKVAKRGQDVALRCDPISGHVSLFWYQQALGQGPEFLTYFQNEAQLDKSGLPSDRFFAERPEGSVSTLKIQRTQQEDSAVYLCASSPTYVGGRDTQYFGPGTRLTVL.

The chain has TRBV27 and TRBJ1-1; 8 bases fit TRBD1. With V trimmed by 6 bases and J by 7 bases, 13 bases remained unmatched. Looked up from germline, CDR1 is MNHEY and CDR2 is SMNVEV (reference sequence). This CDR3 has 15 residues. CDR3 DNA sequence: TGTGCCAGCAGCCTACACATGGACAGGGTGAATGAAGCTTTCTTT. Encoded protein: CASSLHMDRVNEAFF.

V usage is TRBV4-1 and J usage is TRBJ2-5, with TRBD2 matching over 16 bases. In germline, CDR1 is MGHRA, CDR2 YSYEKL. CDR3 size: 17 residues. V was pared by 6 bases and J by 4 bases, with 8 bases of the junction left unmatched. As DNA, the CDR3 is TGCGCCAGCAGACCGGGACTAGCGGGGGGGCTCCTAGAGACCCAGTACTTC. Translating gives CASRPGLAGGLLETQYF.

V and J are TRBV4-2 and TRBJ2-7; the match to TRBD2 covers 13 bases. The V gene's germline CDR1 is LGHNA and CDR2 YNFKEQ. The CDR3 covers 16 residues. V shed 3 bases, J shed 7 bases, and the junction held 9 bases outside the gene matches. The chain's CDR3 is CASSHLPGLAGREQYF. The DNA for the CDR3 is TGTGCCAGCAGCCACCTGCCGGGACTAGCGGGACGAGAGCAGTACTTC.

This clone was observed a single time. The V and J genes are TRBV28 and TRBJ2-1; TRBD2 might be the D (7 bases). Trimming removed 6 bases from V and 0 bases from J, with 12 bases in between. The CDR3 spans 15 residues. The germline CDR1 and CDR2 sequences are MDHEN and SYDVKM. The CDR3 coding sequence is TGTGCCAGCAGACCCGGGGGGCGCTCCTACAATGAGCAGTTCTTC. Translated: CASRPGGRSYNEQFF.

In its sample, this clone was seen once. The rearrangement links TRBV5-8 to TRBJ1-3, with D uncertain. There are 20 residues in the CDR3. Germline CDR1 reads SGHTS; CDR2 reads YDEGEE. Trimming pared 0 bases from V and 0 bases from J, leaving 22 bases between. CDR3: CASSLEYIADWVRSGNTIYF. The CDR3 DNA is TGTGCCAGCAGCTTGGAATACATCGCAGACTGGGTCCGCTCTGGAAACACCATATATTTT.

CDR3 sequence: CASTPWGDQQPGVTQYF. CDR3 coding DNA: TGTGCCAGCACCCCCTGGGGGGACCAACAGCCAGGAGTTACGCAGTATTTT. The J gene is TRBJ2-3, the V gene TRBV2, with a possible D match to TRBD2 (6 bases). Germline V gene data show CDR1 as SNHLY and CDR2 as FYNNEI. CDR3 length equals 17 residues. V lost 7 bases to trimming and J lost 8 bases, with 28 bases between them. Combining the CDR3 with reference TRBV2 and TRBJ2-3 gives the whole variable domain EPEVTQTPSHQVTQMGQEVILRCVPISNHLYFYWYRQILGQKVEFLVSFYNNEISEKSEIFDDQFSVERPDGSNFTLKIRSTKLEDSAMYFCASTPWGDQQPGVTQYFGPGTRLTVL.

This chain links TRBV15 with TRBJ2-7, with 12 bases that match TRBD2. After removal of 1 base from V and 2 bases from J, the junction contained 0 bases not matched to a gene. Germline V gene data show CDR1 as LNHNV and CDR2 as YYDKDF (reference sequence). CDR3 length: 15 residues. CDR3 sequence reads: CATSRGTSGAYEQYF. CDR3 DNA: TGTGCCACCAGCAGAGGGACTAGCGGGGCCTACGAGCAGTACTTC.

CDR3 nucleotide sequence: TGTGCCAGCAGTCCCCACCCGGGACTAGCGGGATCAGATACGCAGTATTTT. This codes for CASSPHPGLAGSDTQYF. The chain uses TRBV27 and TRBJ2-3; TRBD2 aligns across 13 bases. This CDR3 spans 17 amino acids. Germline-derived CDR1 and CDR2 are MNHEY and SMNVEV (reference sequence). V lost 5 bases, J lost 4 bases, and 9 bases stayed unmatched.

J is TRBJ1-4 and V is TRBV11-2; TRBD1 might be the D (6 bases). Germline V gene data show CDR1 as SGHAT and CDR2 as FQNNGV. V was cut by 1 base and J by 8 bases, with 14 bases left in between. The CDR3 covers 15 residues. CDR3 nucleotides: TGTGCCAGCAGCTTAGGCGGGGGCGCGTTCGAAAAACTGTTTTTT. Translation gives CASSLGGGAFEKLFF.

The chain is built from TRBV30 and TRBJ1-5; D is possibly TRBD1 (6 bases). The CDR3 is 15 amino acids. Germline V gene data show CDR1 as GTSNPN and CDR2 as SVGIG (reference sequence). V shed 2 bases and J shed 7 bases, with 18 bases lying between them. The CDR3 DNA is TGTGCCTGGAGTACCCCCGCAGGGGCCCACCAGCCCCAGCATTTT. Its translation: CAWSTPAGAHQPQHF. Together with reference TRBV30 and TRBJ1-5, the CDR3 gives the full variable domain: SQTIHQWPATLVQPVGSPLSLECTVEGTSNPNLYWYRQAAGRGLQLLFYSVGIGQISSEVPQNLSASRPQDRQFILSSKKLLLSDSGFYLCAWSTPAGAHQPQHFGDGTRLSIL.

The chain employs TRBV9 and TRBJ1-1; D may be TRBD1 (5 bases). V was cut by 3 bases and J by 1 base, with 13 bases left in between. Germline V CDR1 and CDR2: SGDLS, YYNGEE. The length of the CDR3 is 15 residues. Here the CDR3 DNA reads TGTGCCAGCAGCGCCAGCTGGGGCAGGAACACTGAAGCTTTCTTT. Its protein product is CASSASWGRNTEAFF.

The V gene is TRBV6-5, the J gene TRBJ2-7; a weak D match, TRBD1 (6 bases). CDR1 and CDR2 from the germline V gene are MNHEY and SVGAGI. The CDR3 is 14 amino acids. The germline V and J ends were trimmed by 8 bases and 0 bases, with 14 bases remaining between them. For the CDR3, the DNA is TGTGCCAGCGCGAAGACAGGTGGCTCCTACGAGCAGTACTTC. Translation: CASAKTGGSYEQYF.

The chain recombines TRBV5-8 with TRBJ2-7; tentative D call: TRBD1 (5 bases). The CDR3 is made up of 14 amino acids. Germline CDR1 is SGHTS and CDR2 is YDEGEE. The V and J ends lost 6 bases and 3 bases respectively, with 16 bases between them. CDR3 loop: CASTRQLTLYEQYF. In DNA, the CDR3 is TGTGCCAGCACTAGACAGCTTACCCTCTACGAGCAGTACTTC.

The sample holds one count of this clone. This chain connects TRBV6-5 to TRBJ2-3; D possibly corresponds to TRBD1 (6 bases). CDR3 length: 15 residues. Trimming stripped 1 base from V and 1 base from J, with 9 bases between. From germline, CDR1 is MNHEY and CDR2 SVGAGI. The CDR3 here is CASSYFPGGTDTQYF. CDR3 DNA sequence: TGTGCCAGCAGTTACTTCCCAGGGGGCACAGATACGCAGTATTTT.

The chain links TRBV6-1 to TRBJ2-3, with D perhaps TRBD2 (6 bases). V was trimmed by 0 bases and J by 5 bases, leaving 12 bases between them. The germline gives CDR1 MNHNS, CDR2 SASEGT. The CDR3 extends over 15 amino acids. As DNA, the CDR3 is TGTGCCAGCAGTGAAGCGTTTAGGGGAGGAGATACGCAGTATTTT. The encoded protein is CASSEAFRGGDTQYF.

The V gene is TRBV9, the J gene TRBJ2-2; 13 nucleotides align to TRBD2. The germline CDR1 and CDR2 sequences are SGDLS and YYNGEE. The ends lost 4 bases at V and 3 bases at J; junction bases unmatched: 9. The CDR3 consists of 18 residues. CDR3 loop: CASSPLTSGGPYTGELFF. CDR3 DNA sequence: TGTGCCAGCAGCCCACTGACTAGCGGGGGGCCCTACACCGGGGAGCTGTTTTTT.

The chain couples TRBV7-2 to TRBJ2-5; possibly TRBD1 for D (6 bases). Per the germline V gene, CDR1 is SGHTA and CDR2 is FQGNSA. The CDR3 runs 14 residues. Trimming left V 4 bases short and J 6 bases short, with 15 bases between. The CDR3 sequence is CASSSTGLAKTQYF. The CDR3 DNA follows: TGTGCCAGCAGCTCCACAGGGCTAGCAAAGACCCAGTACTTC.

This clone has only one observation. The V call is TRBV9, the J call TRBJ2-1; 10 bases line up with TRBD2. With 1 base clipped from V and 5 bases from J, the junction kept 6 bases outside the gene matches. Germline CDR1 is SGDLS and CDR2 is YYNGEE. The CDR3 sequence is 16 residues long. DNA for the CDR3: TGTGCCAGCAGCGTATTAGGTAGCGGGGGGAACAATGAGCAGTTCTTC. Translating gives CASSVLGSGGNNEQFF. The whole variable domain, filled in from reference TRBV9 and TRBJ2-1, reads DSGVTQTPKHLITATGQRVTLRCSPRSGDLSVYWYQQSLDQGLQFLIQYYNGEERAKGNILERFSAQQFPDLHSELNLSSLELGDSALYFCASSVLGSGGNNEQFFGPGTRLTVL.